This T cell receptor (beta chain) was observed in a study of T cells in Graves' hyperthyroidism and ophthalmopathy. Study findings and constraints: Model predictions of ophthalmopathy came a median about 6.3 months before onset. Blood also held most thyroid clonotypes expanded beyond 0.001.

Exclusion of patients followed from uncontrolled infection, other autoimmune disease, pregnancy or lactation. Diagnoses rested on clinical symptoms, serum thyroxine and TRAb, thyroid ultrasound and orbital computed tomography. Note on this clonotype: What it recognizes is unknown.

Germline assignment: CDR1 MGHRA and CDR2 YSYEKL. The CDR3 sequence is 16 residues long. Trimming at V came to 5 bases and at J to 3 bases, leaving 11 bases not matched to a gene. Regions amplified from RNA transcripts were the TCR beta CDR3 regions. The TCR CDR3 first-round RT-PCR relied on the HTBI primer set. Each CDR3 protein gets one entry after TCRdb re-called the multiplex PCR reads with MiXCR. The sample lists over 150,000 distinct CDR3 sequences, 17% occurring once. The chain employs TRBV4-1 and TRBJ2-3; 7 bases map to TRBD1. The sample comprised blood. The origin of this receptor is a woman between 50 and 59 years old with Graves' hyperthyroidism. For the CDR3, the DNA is TGCGCCAGCAGCGCAGGGGGAGACCCCCGAACAGATACGCAGTATTTT. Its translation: CASSAGGDPRTDTQYF.